This passage covers 15 T cell receptor beta chains from one sample sequenced in a study of shared clonotypes between healthy human individuals. Naive CD8 isolation took CD45RO-negative cells positively selected for CCR7 and excluded terminally differentiated effector memory CD45RA+ cells. Clones were sequenced by immunoSEQ multiplex PCR, and TCRdb holds only the in-frame ones, with some missing. Of around 600,000 clones listed, around 96% are singletons. Sequenced sample: naive CD8+ T cells sorted from blood. All receptors derive from a woman in her twenties or thirties in good health.

The chain uses TRBV2 and TRBJ1-4; no reliable D call. The CDR3 extends over 14 amino acids. In germline, CDR1 is SNHLY, CDR2 FYNNEI. Trimming stripped 6 bases from V and 2 bases from J, with 10 bases between. This CDR3 reads CASRFGLTNEKLFF. The CDR3 bases are TGTGCCAGCAGGTTCGGGTTGACTAATGAAAAACTGTTTTTT.

This clone occurred a few times. This chain joins TRBV4-2 and TRBJ1-5, with D uncertain. The V and J ends lost 5 bases and 0 bases respectively, with 11 bases between them. The CDR3 has 15 residues. Germline V gives CDR1 LGHNA, CDR2 YNFKEQ. The CDR3 nucleotides are TGTGCCAGCAGCTGGACTGAAGATAGCAATCAGCCCCAGCATTTT. Translating it yields CASSWTEDSNQPQHF.

The V call is TRBV5-4, the J call TRBJ2-4, with 7 positions matching TRBD1. The CDR3 loop spans 12 amino acids. Per the germline V gene, CDR1 is SGHNT and CDR2 is YYREEE (reference sequence). V trimming: 4 bases; J trimming: 8 bases; junction bases outside the gene matches: 3. Here the CDR3 DNA reads TGTGCCAGCAGCCCAGGGGGATACATTCAGTACTTC. As protein: CASSPGGYIQYF.

This chain joins TRBV7-9 and TRBJ1-1, with a weak D call TRBD1 (6 bases). The CDR3 contains 12 residues. Germline CDR1 reads SEHNR; CDR2 reads FQNEAQ (reference sequence). V shed 8 bases and J shed 1 base, with 8 bases lying between them. The CDR3 region is CASGQSNTEAFF. The CDR3, as DNA: TGTGCCAGCGGACAGTCGAACACTGAAGCTTTCTTT.

This chain connects TRBV2 to TRBJ2-7; 12 nucleotides match TRBD1. Per germline, CDR1 SNHLY and CDR2 FYNNEI. V lost 2 bases and J lost 4; bases outside the gene matches: 6. This CDR3 is 16 amino acids long. CDR3 nucleotides: TGTGCCAGCAGTGAAAGGTGGGACAGGGGGCGTTACGAGCAGTACTTC. Translated: CASSERWDRGRYEQYF.

The chain carries TRBV6-1 and TRBJ2-7; possibly TRBD2 for D (6 bases). This CDR3 spans 13 amino acids. V was clipped by 4 bases and J by 7 bases, with 14 bases between them. Germline assignment: CDR1 MNHNS and CDR2 SASEGT. DNA for the CDR3: TGTGCCAGCAGTGCCTCCGGGGCGGGGGAGCAGTACTTC. Translated, it gives CASSASGAGEQYF.

This clone was detected once. V is TRBV6-1 and J is TRBJ2-7; 11 bases are shared with TRBD2. The V and J ends lost 2 bases and 7 bases, in that order; junction bases with no gene match: 16. This CDR3 is 18 amino acids long. CDR1 is MNHNS, CDR2 SASEGT, per germline. The CDR3 here is CASSEPPSGRPLGWEQYF. Written as DNA, the CDR3 is TGTGCCAGCAGTGAACCCCCTAGCGGGAGGCCTCTGGGTTGGGAGCAGTACTTC.

The rearrangement links TRBV23-1 to TRBJ2-7, with D uncertain. TRBV23-1 is an open reading frame, and its role is uncertain. The CDR3 sequence is 15 residues long. V lost 2 bases to trimming and J lost 3 bases, with 14 bases between them. The DNA of the CDR3 is TGCGCCAGCAGTCAAGGTTCACCCCACCGCTACGAGCAGTACTTC. This sequence encodes CASSQGSPHRYEQYF.

This chain uses TRBV10-3 with TRBJ2-7; either TRBD1 or TRBD2 may fit D (5 bases each). The CDR3 extends over 14 amino acids. V lost 3 bases to trimming and J lost 2 bases, with 11 bases between them. Germline loops: CDR1 ENHRY, CDR2 SYGVKD. As DNA, the CDR3 is TGTGCCATCAGTGAACCGGGACCCCCCTACGAGCAGTACTTC. Amino acids: CAISEPGPPYEQYF.

This chain uses TRBV2 with TRBJ2-3; TRBD1 agrees at 7 bases. The V gene's germline CDR1 is SNHLY and CDR2 FYNNEI. Trimming cost V 6 bases and J 2 bases; bases outside gene matches: 2. The CDR3 contains 13 residues. This CDR3 is CASSGTATDTQYF. The CDR3 DNA is TGTGCCAGCAGCGGGACAGCCACAGATACGCAGTATTTT.

As to this clone: A junction boundary mismatches the germline segment, possibly from a read error. The V call is TRBV27, the J call TRBJ2-7; TRBD1 agrees at 8 bases. CDR1 and CDR2 from the germline V gene are MNHEY and SMNVEV (reference sequence). There are 13 residues in the CDR3. Here the CDR3 reads CASSPHGTGSRDF. As DNA, the CDR3 is TGTGCCAGCAGTCCCCACGGGACAGGATCACGGGACTTC.

The rearrangement uses TRBV4-2 and TRBJ2-1; D is perhaps TRBD2 (6 bases). Trimming took 4 bases from V and 0 from J, leaving 10 bases between them. The germline CDR1 and CDR2 sequences are LGHNA and YNFKEQ. This CDR3 contains 15 residues. In DNA, the CDR3 is TGTGCCAGCAGCCTAGCGGAGAGCTCCTACAATGAGCAGTTCTTC. This sequence encodes CASSLAESSYNEQFF.

As concerns this clone: Other DNA sequences in this sample translate to the same CDR3. The chain recombines TRBV19 with TRBJ2-2; 7 bases are shared with TRBD2. CDR1 and CDR2 (germline): LNHDA, SQIVND (reference sequence). The CDR3 runs 15 residues. Trimming removed 3 bases from V and 4 bases from J; junction bases left unmatched: 5. The CDR3 spells CASSIGGRGTGELFF. The CDR3 region has the DNA TGTGCCAGTAGTATCGGCGGGAGAGGCACCGGGGAGCTGTTTTTT.

V is TRBV2 and J is TRBJ2-1; D possibly corresponds to TRBD2 (5 bases). The CDR3 loop spans 12 amino acids. CDR1 is SNHLY, CDR2 FYNNEI, per germline. Between the trimmed V and J ends, which lost 7 bases and 9 bases, there was a span of 13 bases. CDR3 sequence: CASKWTLGEQFF. The DNA for the CDR3 is TGTGCCAGCAAGTGGACTTTAGGTGAGCAGTTCTTC.

This chain connects TRBV4-1 to TRBJ2-2, with 8 bases identical to TRBD2. This CDR3 has 15 residues. The V gene's germline CDR1 is MGHRA and CDR2 YSYEKL. Unmatched junction bases numbered 7, after V lost 3 bases and J lost 7 bases. The DNA of the CDR3 is TGCGCCAGCAGCCAGAGGAGCGGGAGTGACGGGGAGCTGTTTTTT. Translated: CASSQRSGSDGELFF.